This T cell receptor (beta chain) was documented in a study of regulatory T cells in long-lasting Graves disease. In the study overall: New Graves' disease cases had less than 3 months of antithyroid drugs.

V dropped 7 bases and J dropped 4; count of bases not matched to a gene: 2. This CDR3 comprises 12 residues. Germline CDR1 is MDHEN and CDR2 is SYDVKM. This clonotype was seen at least ten times. The antigen remains unidentified. Findings and limits, study-wide: Persistent Graves' patients showed a TCR diversity that was lower than that of newly diagnosed ones. There were preferences for TRBV28, TRBJ1-2 and TRBJ2-5 in persistent disease.

iRepertoire HTBI primers and Arm-PCR of CDR3 regions built TCR beta libraries. Each CDR3 protein gets one entry after TCRdb re-called the multiplex PCR reads with MiXCR. The sample shows roughly 410,000 distinct CDR3 sequences, roughly 15% of them seen only once. Time point defined: newly diagnosed GD, antithyroid drugs for less than 3 months. Scientists built the TCR library using RNA that was extracted from PBMCs. This sample was shared with a second study, whose subject was T cells in Graves' hyperthyroidism and ophthalmopathy. That work adds: The HTBI primer set was used in a first-round RT-PCR of the TCR CDR3.

The chain uses TRBV28 and TRBJ2-7; TRBD2 aligns across 9 bases. This clonotype was sampled from a woman in her 40s with Graves disease. This material consisted of peripheral blood mononuclear cells (PBMCs), taken at new diagnosis, from a patient treated with antithyroid drugs. CDR3 in amino acids: CASTSGNYEQYF. The DNA of the CDR3 is TGTGCCAGCACTAGCGGGAATTACGAGCAGTACTTC.